Below are 2 T cell receptor beta chains sequenced from a single sample in a study of shared T cell receptors in the human thymus (dated by TCRdb to about 2021). Library prep was done by the immunoSEQ multiplex PCR assay. What TCRdb holds here is the immuneACCESS table cut down to in-frame rearrangements. Part of the clones is not present; checked against another copy, under half of the missing clones reflect an unresolved V gene, and the others are unexplained. This sample holds approximately 68,000 clones; roughly 96% were observed only once. The ten top clones hold less than 0.04% of the sample. Material for sequencing was thymocytes. The source of these receptors is a human donor.

The CDR3: CASSLEGKREGAQGYGYTF. The CDR3, as DNA: TGTGCCAGCAGCTTAGAGGGGAAAAGAGAGGGGGCGCAGGGCTATGGCTACACCTTC. The chain recombines TRBV7-9 with TRBJ1-2; 7 bases agree with TRBD1. CDR1 SEHNR and CDR2 FQNEAQ come from the germline V gene (reference sequence). The junction had 18 bases not matched to a gene; V was cut back by 1 base and J by 4 bases. This CDR3 is built from 19 residues.

The V gene is TRBV7-2, the J gene TRBJ1-1; perhaps TRBD1 as D (5 bases). This CDR3 is built from 16 residues. Germline lookup yields CDR1 SGHTA and CDR2 FQGNSA. V shed 1 base and J shed 4 bases, with 16 bases lying between them. CDR3 sequence (DNA): TGTGCCAGCAGCTTAGGTCGGGGCAGGACCTCCACTGAAGCTTTCTTT. Translating it yields CASSLGRGRTSTEAFF.